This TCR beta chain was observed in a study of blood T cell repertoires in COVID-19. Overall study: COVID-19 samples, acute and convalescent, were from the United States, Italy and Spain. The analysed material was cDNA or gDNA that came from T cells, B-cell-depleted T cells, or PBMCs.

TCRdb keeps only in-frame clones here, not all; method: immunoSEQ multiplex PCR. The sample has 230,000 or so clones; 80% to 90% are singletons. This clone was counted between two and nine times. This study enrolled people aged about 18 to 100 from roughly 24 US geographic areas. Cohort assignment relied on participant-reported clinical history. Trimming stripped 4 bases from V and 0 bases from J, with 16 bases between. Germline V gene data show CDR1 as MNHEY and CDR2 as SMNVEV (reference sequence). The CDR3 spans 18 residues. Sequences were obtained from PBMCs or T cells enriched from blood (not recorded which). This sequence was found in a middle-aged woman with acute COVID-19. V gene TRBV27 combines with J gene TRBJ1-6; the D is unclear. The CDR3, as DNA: TGTGCCAGCAGTTCGGGTCCAGGTCGGGGCTCCTATAATTCACCCCTCCACTTT. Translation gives CASSSGPGRGSYNSPLHF.